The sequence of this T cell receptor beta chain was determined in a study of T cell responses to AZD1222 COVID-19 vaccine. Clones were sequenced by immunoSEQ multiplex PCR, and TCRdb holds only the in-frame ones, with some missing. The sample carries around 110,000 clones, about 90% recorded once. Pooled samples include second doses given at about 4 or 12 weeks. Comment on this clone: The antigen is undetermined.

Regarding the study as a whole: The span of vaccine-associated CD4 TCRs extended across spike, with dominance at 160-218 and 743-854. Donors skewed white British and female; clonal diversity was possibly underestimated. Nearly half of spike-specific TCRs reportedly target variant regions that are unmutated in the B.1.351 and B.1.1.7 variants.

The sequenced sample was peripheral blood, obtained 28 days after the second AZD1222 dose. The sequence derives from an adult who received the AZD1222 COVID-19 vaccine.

CDR3 in DNA: TGTGCCATCAGGGAAGGACAGAGCTCCTATAATTCACCCCTCCACTTT. As protein: CAIREGQSSYNSPLHF. This chain links TRBV10-3 with TRBJ1-6; D is perhaps TRBD1 (6 bases). Germline assignment: CDR1 ENHRY and CDR2 SYGVKD. V shed 6 bases and J shed 0 bases, with 12 bases lying between them. The CDR3 is 16 residues long.